Listed below are T cell receptor beta chains from one sample, sequenced in a study of T cell responses to AZD1222 COVID-19 vaccine. The repertoire was sequenced with immunoSEQ multiplex PCR; TCRdb's copy has only in-frame clones and lacks some. The table shows more than 140,000 clones, with around 90% occurring only once. Here the sequenced sample was peripheral blood, taken on day 0 of AZD1222 vaccination. These TCRs come from an adult in good health. CDR3s include the opening cysteine and the closing phenylalanine or tryptophan.

V,J,CDR3
TRBV12-3/TRBV12-4,TRBJ1-3,CASSLQEGNTIYF
TRBV28,TRBJ1-5,CASSLLVIPTGSLVDQPQHF
TRBV7-2,TRBJ2-1,CASSLGTSGVSSSYNEQFF
TRBV7-3,TRBJ1-2,CASSANTGDYGYTF
TRBV23-1,TRBJ2-7,CASRDRGSYEQYF
TRBV4-1,TRBJ2-4,CASSQEPGQGGFRNIQYF
TRBV6-2/TRBV6-3,TRBJ1-5,CASSYSVYSNQPQHF
TRBV3-1/TRBV3-2,TRBJ2-1,CASSPPGDNEQFF
TRBV23-1,TRBJ1-2,CASSLQGRVMTGYTF
TRBV12-3/TRBV12-4,TRBJ2-2,CASSFLTGGELFF
TRBV12-1,TRBJ2-1,CASSFEGEQFF
TRBV19,TRBJ2-3,CASSNSGSTDTQYF
TRBV6-2/TRBV6-3,TRBJ2-2,CASSYGGAGELFF
TRBV10-2,TRBJ2-1,CASSEARGQYNEQFF
TRBV29-1,TRBJ1-1,CSVVPGWGTEAFF
TRBV11-2,TRBJ1-6,CASSSVRYRNSPLHF
TRBV7-9,TRBJ1-3,CASSPWTTSSGNTIYF
TRBV6-5,TRBJ1-4,CASCRVSWEKLFF
TRBV28,TRBJ2-7,CASSLTGGSSYEQYF
TRBV27,TRBJ2-5,CASSPFGGETQYF
TRBV19,TRBJ1-4,CASSVRQGGDEKLFF
TRBV9,TRBJ2-1,CASSARSGGAPNEQFF
TRBV3-1/TRBV3-2,TRBJ2-3,CASSPQDPTSVTDTQYF
TRBV4-3,TRBJ1-1,CASSPYKGGNTEAFF
TRBV7-2,TRBJ2-7,CASSRGGGITYEQYF
TRBV6-5,TRBJ2-1,CASSPEGGSYNEQFF
TRBV15,TRBJ1-1,CATSRDSGPAEAFF
TRBV6-4,TRBJ1-4,CASSETGEGEKLFF
TRBV12-2,TRBJ2-3,CASRLVPPGLGADTQYF
TRBV19,TRBJ1-1,CASMRGRGNTEAFF
TRBV20-1,TRBJ2-1,CSASRSGGAIYYNEQFF
TRBV7-9,TRBJ2-1,CASSPRRGREHNEQFF
TRBV27,TRBJ2-7,CASSLKPFGYEQYF
TRBV6-5,TRBJ2-7,CASSYWGSNEQYF
TRBV7-8,TRBJ2-1,CASSSPTSGRANSYNEQFF
TRBV3-1/TRBV3-2,TRBJ1-4,CASSLLGQGGEKLFF
TRBV5-6,TRBJ2-7,CASSLGYEQYF
TRBV9,TRBJ1-1,CASSVTVNTEAFF
TRBV10-3,TRBJ2-7,CAISDNQGSYEQYF
TRBV6-5,TRBJ2-6,CASSRTGPGANVLTF
TRBV7-2,TRBJ1-4,CASSSQGPNEKLFF
TRBV7-9,TRBJ1-5,CASSLGGQPQHF
TRBV11-2,TRBJ1-4,CASSPRGGDASTNEKLFF
TRBV7-2,TRBJ2-7,CASSFVQSYEQYF
TRBV11-1,TRBJ1-2,CASSPVGTEANYGYTF
TRBV4-2,TRBJ2-3,CASSQEDRVRDTQYF
TRBV11-3,TRBJ2-5,CASSLAQQETQYF
TRBV30,TRBJ2-6,CAWSFSLSGANVLTF
TRBV4-2,TRBJ1-6,CASSRNLMRTVGPSPLHF
TRBV3-1/TRBV3-2,TRBJ1-6,CASSFQNSPLHF
TRBV7-8,TRBJ2-5,CASSPSTSWGWKTQYF
TRBV29-1,TRBJ1-5,CSGEAVGQPQHF